The 6 T cell receptor beta chains listed next were all sequenced from one sample in a study of blood T cell repertoires in COVID-19 (TCRdb year 2020). Library preparation used the immunoSEQ multiplex PCR assay. TCRdb's version of the immuneACCESS table is confined to in-frame rearrangements and falls short of the full clone set. An unresolved V gene accounts for under half of the shortfall where checked; the remainder is of unknown origin. The sample table shows approximately 100,000 clones, and 65% to 90% are seen once. The ten largest clones represent roughly 10% of the sample. Sequencing was performed on peripheral blood. These receptors all come from a man in his 70s with active or convalescent COVID-19.

V usage is TRBV11-3 and J usage is TRBJ1-1, with D unresolved. Germline V gives CDR1 SGHNT, CDR2 YENEEA. Trimming stripped 1 base from V and 2 bases from J, with 14 bases between. The CDR3 extends over 16 amino acids. CDR3 nucleotides: TGTGCCAGCAGCTTAGTATGGTCGTACAAAAACACTGAAGCTTTCTTT. Protein product: CASSLVWSYKNTEAFF.

The chain recombines TRBV6-5 with TRBJ1-6, with 8 bases fitting TRBD1. CDR1 and CDR2 from the germline V gene are MNHEY and SVGAGI. This CDR3 contains 15 residues. The junction had 8 bases not matched to a gene; V was cut back by 6 bases and J by 7 bases. CDR3 amino acids: CASSDLRTGNSPLHF. The CDR3 region has the DNA TGTGCCAGCAGCGATTTAAGGACAGGGAATTCACCCCTCCACTTT.

This clone was found a few times. This chain connects TRBV15 to TRBJ1-6; D unresolved. The germline V gene has CDR1 LNHNV and CDR2 YYDKDF (reference sequence). This CDR3 region has 13 residues. V dropped 0 bases and J dropped 10 bases, with 7 bases sitting between them. The CDR3 nucleotides are TGTGCCACCAGCAGAGACTTGAGCTCACCCCTCCACTTT. Translation: CATSRDLSSPLHF.

This clone was observed a few times. The chain links TRBV2 to TRBJ2-6; 7 bases are shared with TRBD1. CDR3 length: 16 amino acids. Germline loops: CDR1 SNHLY, CDR2 FYNNEI. The junction had 9 bases not matched to a gene; V was cut back by 6 bases and J by 4 bases. The CDR3 here is CASRGQNRWGANVLTF. Here the CDR3 DNA reads TGTGCCAGCAGGGGACAGAACAGGTGGGGGGCCAACGTCCTGACTTTC.

This clone appeared once. This sequence joins TRBV3-1 (or the pseudogene TRBV3-2) and TRBJ2-1, with 10 bases lining up with TRBD1. This CDR3 spans 20 amino acids. V lost 4 bases, J lost 0 bases, and 15 bases stayed unmatched. CDR1 LGHDT and CDR2 YNNKEL come from the germline V gene (reference sequence). The CDR3 DNA sequence: TGTGCCAGCAGCCGGACCCCGGGACAGGGGCCCGGGGGCTCCTACAATGAGCAGTTCTTC. Its translation is CASSRTPGQGPGGSYNEQFF.

The rearrangement joins TRBV6-5 to TRBJ2-1; the D is unclear. Germline lookup yields CDR1 MNHEY and CDR2 SVGAGI. V shed 6 bases and J shed 8 bases, with 8 bases lying between them. The CDR3 runs 11 residues. CDR3 protein: CASRDSYEQFF. CDR3 DNA: TGTGCCAGCAGGGATAGCTATGAGCAGTTCTTC.